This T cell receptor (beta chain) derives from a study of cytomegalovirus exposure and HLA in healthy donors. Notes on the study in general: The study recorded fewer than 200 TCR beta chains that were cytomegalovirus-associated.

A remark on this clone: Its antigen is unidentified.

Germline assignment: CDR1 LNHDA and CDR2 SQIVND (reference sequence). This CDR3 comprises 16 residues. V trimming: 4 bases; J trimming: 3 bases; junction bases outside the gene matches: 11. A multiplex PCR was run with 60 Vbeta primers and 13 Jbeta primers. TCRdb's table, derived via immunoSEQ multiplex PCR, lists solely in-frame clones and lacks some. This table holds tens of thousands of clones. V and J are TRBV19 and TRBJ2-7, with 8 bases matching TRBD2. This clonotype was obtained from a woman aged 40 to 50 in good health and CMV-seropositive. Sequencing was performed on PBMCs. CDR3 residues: CASSSQAGGAGYEQYF. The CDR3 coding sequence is TGTGCCAGTAGTAGCCAGGCGGGGGGCGCCGGCTACGAGCAGTACTTC.